This TCR beta chain comes out of a study of T cell repertoires in cytomegalovirus infection. This clonotype was counted only a few times. Its specificity is unknown. A single record per CDR3 protein comes from TCRdb applying MiXCR to the reads. Among a few hundred thousand distinct CDR3 sequences listed, 20% to 25% were seen once. This TCR was sampled from a human donor in good health (CMV status not recorded). Some clones in this sample may be carry-over from other donors' samples. The material was cultured PBMCs, obtained from culture after CMV antigen stimulation.

CDR3 residues: CASSRSRMNEQFF. For the CDR3, the DNA is TGTGCCAGCAGCCGATCTCGTATGAATGAGCAGTTCTTC. The chain uses TRBV7-8 and TRBJ2-1; the D is unclear. V lost 5 bases, J lost 7 bases, and 12 bases lay in between. Germline V gives CDR1 SGHVS, CDR2 FQNEAQ. The CDR3 has 13 residues.